A selection of T cell receptor beta chains follows, all from one sample in a study of CD8 T cells in Susac syndrome. In TCRdb, the immunoSEQ multiplex PCR reads were re-called with MiXCR into one record per CDR3 protein. The sample yields 150,000 or so distinct CDR3 sequences, 95% to 96% seen once. The sample taken for sequencing was CD8+ T cells from PBMCs. Receptors originate from a human donor with multiple sclerosis. Both conserved end residues are part of each CDR3. The order of the fields is J gene, D gene, V gene, clone size, CDR3 protein, CDR3 DNA. D genes are given only for firm matches. Size tells how often a clone was seen (once, few, many) or the class of an expanded clone, and some rows leave it out.

>TRBJ2-3|-|TRBV9|-
CASSANFRGRSTDTQYF
TGTGCCAGCAGCGCAAACTTCCGGGGTCGTAGCACAGATACGCAGTATTTT
>TRBJ2-7|TRBD1|TRBV11-2|-
CASSPSLLYRGEQYF
TGTGCCAGCAGCCCTAGTCTACTTTACAGGGGCGAGCAGTACTTC
>TRBJ2-7|-|TRBV25-1|-
CASSEYLSGEQYF
TGTGCCAGCAGTGAATATCTCTCGGGGGAGCAGTACTTC
>TRBJ2-3|TRBD2|TRBV2|once
CASSEDRSGGAPDTQYF
TGTGCCAGCAGTGAAGATCGGTCGGGGGGGGCCCCAGATACGCAGTATTTT
>TRBJ2-1|TRBD2|TRBV13|-
CASSHLSGRYNEQFF
TGTGCCAGCAGCCACCTAAGCGGGAGATACAATGAGCAGTTCTTC
>TRBJ2-3|TRBD2|TRBV7-3|-
CASSSPTSGGRGDTQYF
TGTGCCAGCAGCTCACCGACTAGCGGGGGGCGTGGAGATACGCAGTATTTT
>TRBJ2-1|-|TRBV29-1|-
CTTRGGDNEQFF
TGCACTACCAGGGGGGGGGACAATGAGCAGTTCTTC
>TRBJ2-1|-|TRBV7-9|-
CASSFGTPNEQFF
TGTGCCAGCAGCTTTGGGACCCCGAATGAGCAGTTCTTC
>TRBJ1-4|-|TRBV20-1|-
CSAGGGQRDEKLFF
TGCAGTGCCGGGGGGGGGCAGAGAGATGAAAAACTGTTTTTT
>TRBJ2-2|TRBD1|TRBV20-1|-
CSARDLTGGTGELFF
TGCAGTGCTAGAGATTTGACAGGGGGCACCGGGGAGCTGTTTTTT
>TRBJ2-1|-|TRBV7-6|-
CASTSLGGESSYNEQFF
TGTGCCAGCACCTCTTTAGGGGGGGAGAGCTCCTACAATGAGCAGTTCTTC
>TRBJ2-5|TRBD1|TRBV4-1|-
CASSQRQGQETQYF
TGCGCCAGCAGCCAACGACAGGGCCAAGAGACCCAGTACTTC
>TRBJ1-1|TRBD1|TRBV11-2|once
CASSFLDRDILTWNTEAFF
TGTGCCAGCAGCTTCCTGGACAGGGATATTCTAACTTGGAACACTGAAGCTTTCTTT
>TRBJ2-7|-|TRBV29-1|-
CSVDSSGTEQYF
TGCAGCGTTGATTCTTCGGGGACCGAGCAGTACTTC
>TRBJ2-3|-|TRBV6-2/TRBV6-3|-
CASSPPLDTQYF
TGTGCCAGCAGTCCCCCGTTGGATACGCAGTATTTT
>TRBJ2-6|-|TRBV25-1|-
CASSECGRAIFSGANVLTF
TGTGCCAGCAGTGAATGCGGCAGGGCAATTTTCTCTGGGGCCAACGTCCTGACTTTC
>TRBJ1-4|-|TRBV20-1|-
CSAREGGQEKLFF
TGCAGTGCTAGAGAAGGGGGGCAGGAAAAACTGTTTTTT
>TRBJ1-6|-|TRBV7-9|-
CASGASDSPLHF
TGTGCCAGCGGGGCTTCGGATTCACCCCTCCACTTT
>TRBJ1-2|TRBD1|TRBV19|-
CASSTVGTGGTGYTF
TGTGCCAGTAGTACCGTCGGGACAGGGGGCACCGGCTACACCTTC
>TRBJ2-1|-|TRBV27|-
CASSFLQGWSGNEQFF
TGTGCCAGCAGTTTTTTACAGGGTTGGTCGGGCAATGAGCAGTTCTTC
>TRBJ1-5|TRBD1|TRBV4-1|-
CASSQRTGGNQPQHF
TGCGCCAGCAGCCAGCGGACAGGTGGCAATCAGCCCCAGCATTTT
>TRBJ2-7|-|TRBV29-1|-
CSVDVGGRQYF
TGCAGCGTTGATGTCGGAGGCCGGCAGTACTTC
>TRBJ1-6|TRBD1|TRBV12-3/TRBV12-4|-
CASSPRDRDEAGSPLHF
TGTGCCAGCAGTCCCCGGGACAGGGATGAAGCAGGTTCACCCCTCCACTTT